This entry lists 28 T cell receptor beta chains sequenced from one sample in a study of CD8 T cells in Susac syndrome. RNA, at about 0.45 to 1 ug, was reverse transcribed with random hexamers. Each CDR3 protein is one row after TCRdb ran MiXCR on the immunoSEQ multiplex PCR reads. The sample includes approximately 100,000 distinct CDR3 sequences, roughly 95% seen only once; the top ten take over 0.35%. What was sequenced was CD8+ T cells from PBMCs. The receptors originated from a human donor with Susac syndrome.

The rearrangement links TRBV20-1 to TRBJ2-7, with TRBD2 matching over 14 bases. With 4 bases clipped from V and 5 bases from J, the junction kept 13 bases outside the gene matches. This CDR3 contains 17 residues. Germline CDR1 and CDR2: DFQATT and SNEGSKA (reference sequence). CDR3 nucleotides: TGCAGTGCTATTGGGACTAGCGGGGGCTCCCTATGGGACGAGCAGTACTTC. This codes for CSAIGTSGGSLWDEQYF.

This chain uses TRBV7-3 with TRBJ2-3; unclear D gene. The V end was cut by 4 bases, the J end by 2 bases, with 10 bases between. This CDR3 has 14 residues. CDR1 and CDR2 (germline): SGHTA, FQGTGA. The CDR3 reads CASSYNHATDTQYF. In DNA, the CDR3 is TGTGCCAGCAGCTATAATCATGCCACAGATACGCAGTATTTT.

The chain recombines TRBV13 with TRBJ2-7; 7 bases align to TRBD1. Trimming at V came to 5 bases and at J to 3 bases, leaving 10 bases not matched to a gene. The CDR3 sequence is 15 residues long. Per the germline V gene, CDR1 is PRHDT and CDR2 is FYEKMQ (reference sequence). CDR3 sequence (DNA): TGTGCCAGCAGCCCGTGGGACAGCCAGGACTACGAGCAGTACTTC. Translating it yields CASSPWDSQDYEQYF.

This clonotype appeared once. The chain carries TRBV9 and TRBJ2-1; TRBD1 agrees at 8 bases. The CDR3 contains 17 residues. The ends lost 3 bases at V and 2 bases at J; junction bases unmatched: 10. Germline-derived CDR1 and CDR2 are SGDLS and YYNGEE. The CDR3 region is CASSGRMTGVTYNEQFF. CDR3 sequence (DNA): TGTGCCAGCAGCGGCCGAATGACAGGGGTAACCTACAATGAGCAGTTCTTC.

V and J are TRBV7-2 and TRBJ1-1; D is ambiguous. The germline gives CDR1 SGHTA, CDR2 FQGNSA. CDR3 size: 12 residues. Deletions cut 5 bases from V and 7 bases from J, with 11 bases between. The CDR3 coding sequence is TGTGCCAGCAGCCCTGACCCCAATGAAGCTTTCTTT. Its translation is CASSPDPNEAFF.

This clonotype was picked up a small number of times. V usage is TRBV4-1 and J usage is TRBJ1-1; D is perhaps TRBD1 (6 bases). Trimming took 0 bases from V and 3 from J, leaving 14 bases between them. Looked up from germline, CDR1 is MGHRA and CDR2 is YSYEKL. CDR3 length: 16 amino acids. The CDR3 coding sequence is TGCGCCAGCAGCCAAGATATCGGGGAGGGGGACACTGAAGCTTTCTTT. It specifies CASSQDIGEGDTEAFF.

Concerning this clonotype: The DNA is left out, because the CDR3 cannot be placed on it with certainty; the CDR3 is given as TCRdb lists it. The genes are TRBV7-5 and TRBJ2-5; the D call of TRBD2 is as the table states it, not checked on the DNA. TRBV7-5 is noted as a pseudogene. From its first to its last residue, the CDR3 has 23 amino acids. The CDR3 region is CISVSEALGPLAGGVGGGETQYF.

The chain joins TRBV4-1 to TRBJ2-3, with 7 bases that match TRBD1. Unmatched junction bases numbered 8, after V lost 4 bases and J lost 1 base. This CDR3 has 16 residues. The germline V gene encodes CDR1 MGHRA and CDR2 YSYEKL. CDR3 nucleotide sequence: TGCGCCAGCAGCCCCATGACCCAGGGGGGCACAGATACGCAGTATTTT. Amino acid sequence: CASSPMTQGGTDTQYF.

The rearrangement links TRBV7-2 to TRBJ2-6, with 11 bases that match TRBD1. Trimming cost V 6 bases and J 4 bases; bases outside gene matches: 11. This CDR3 has 18 amino acids. Germline CDR1 reads SGHTA; CDR2 reads FQGNSA. The CDR3 loop is CASRELPGQGVGANVLTF. DNA for the CDR3: TGTGCCAGCAGGGAACTTCCGGGACAGGGGGTCGGGGCCAACGTCCTGACTTTC.

This chain uses TRBV16 with TRBJ1-5, with D tentatively TRBD1 (6 bases). In germline, CDR1 is KGHSY, CDR2 FQNENV. This CDR3 is built from 17 residues. V lost 2 bases, J lost 0 bases, and 14 bases lay in between. In DNA form, the CDR3 reads TGTGCCAGCAGCCAAGCCCGGACAGAATATAGCAATCAGCCCCAGCATTTT. Its protein product is CASSQARTEYSNQPQHF.

This clonotype has just one count. This chain uses TRBV9 with TRBJ2-5; D unresolved. Germline loops: CDR1 SGDLS, CDR2 YYNGEE. This CDR3 spans 15 amino acids. Trimming stripped 4 bases from V and 1 base from J, with 14 bases between. This chain's CDR3 is CASSLRATGQETQYF. CDR3 nucleotide sequence: TGTGCCAGCAGCCTAAGGGCAACGGGCCAAGAGACCCAGTACTTC.

The rearrangement uses TRBV6-1 and TRBJ2-4, with D perhaps matching TRBD1 or TRBD2 (6 bases each). Germline V gene data show CDR1 as MNHNS and CDR2 as SASEGT. This CDR3 has 13 amino acids. V was shortened by 8 bases and J by 8 bases, with 16 bases between the two germline ends. The CDR3 DNA is TGTGCCAGCTTCCCCGGGGGCTTCGACATTCAGTACTTC. Protein product: CASFPGGFDIQYF.

The gene calls are TRBV9 and TRBJ2-2; D possibly uses TRBD1 or TRBD2 (5 bases each). The V end lost 0 bases, the J end lost 7 bases, and 10 bases lay between the germline ends. In germline, CDR1 is SGDLS, CDR2 YYNGEE. The CDR3 totals 14 residues. The CDR3 coding sequence is TGTGCCAGCAGCGTAGGTGGGGACCGCGGGGAGCTGTTTTTT. Protein product: CASSVGGDRGELFF.

V is TRBV5-6 and J is TRBJ2-2; TRBD2 matches at 7 bases. The CDR3 extends over 15 amino acids. CDR1 SGHDT and CDR2 YYEEEE come from the germline V gene. J was trimmed by 6 bases and V by 4 bases; bases with no gene match: 9. The CDR3 nucleotides are TGTGCCAGCAGCCCAGGATTTGGGGGGGCCGGGGAGCTGTTTTTT. It is translated as CASSPGFGGAGELFF.

The chain employs TRBV12-3 or TRBV12-4 and TRBJ2-2, with unresolved D. The CDR3 consists of 13 residues. Trimming pared 6 bases from V and 7 bases from J, leaving 12 bases between. For the CDR3, the DNA is TGTGCCAGCAGCTACGGACCTGGCGGGGAGCTGTTTTTT. This translates into CASSYGPGGELFF.

This clonotype was recorded once. The chain links TRBV12-3 or TRBV12-4 to TRBJ1-2, with TRBD1 identical over 7 bases. This CDR3 comprises 12 residues. V was clipped by 11 bases and J by 8 bases; unmatched bases: 11. CDR3 in amino acids: CAARQGAMGYTF. The CDR3 DNA reads as TGTGCCGCACGACAGGGCGCGATGGGCTACACCTTC.

This sequence joins TRBV2 and TRBJ1-2; 7 bases fit TRBD1. The CDR3 length is 16 residues. Germline CDR1 is SNHLY and CDR2 is FYNNEI. Trimming took 4 bases from V and 5 from J; bases not matched to a gene: 13. CDR3 protein: CASSGREGGPLYGYTF. The CDR3 bases are TGTGCCAGCAGTGGTCGAGAAGGGGGCCCCTTATATGGCTACACCTTC.

The CDR3 coding sequence is TGCAGTGCTCGGGGGGAGACCCAGTACTTC. Encoded protein: CSARGETQYF. V gene TRBV20-1 combines with J gene TRBJ2-5; D possibly corresponds to TRBD2 (6 bases). CDR3 length equals 10 residues. From germline, CDR1 is DFQATT and CDR2 SNEGSKA (reference sequence). V lost 5 bases to trimming and J lost 5 bases, with 6 bases between them.

The chain has TRBV10-3 and TRBJ2-7, with 7 bases fitting TRBD1. The length of the CDR3 is 13 residues. Germline CDR1 is ENHRY and CDR2 is SYGVKD. Trimming removed 0 bases from V and 5 bases from J; junction bases left unmatched: 1. CDR3 DNA sequence: TGTGCCATCAGTGAGTCAGGGGGCGACGAGCAGTACTTC. Encoded protein: CAISESGGDEQYF.

This clonotype appeared once. CDR3 protein: CAITKINYNEQFF. The CDR3 DNA sequence: TGTGCCATCACTAAGATAAATTACAATGAGCAGTTCTTC. The chain combines TRBV6-2 or TRBV6-3 with TRBJ2-1; D gene uncertain. The germline gives CDR1 MNHEY, CDR2 SVGEGT. Trimming shortened V by 10 bases and J by 4 bases, and 14 bases separated the two germline ends. This CDR3 spans 13 amino acids.

The CDR3 here is CASQMDRHSPLHF. DNA for the CDR3: TGTGCCAGCCAGATGGACAGGCATTCACCCCTCCACTTT. The rearrangement uses TRBV9 and TRBJ1-6; 7 bases map to TRBD1. The CDR3 loop spans 13 amino acids. CDR1 and CDR2 from the germline V gene are SGDLS and YYNGEE. With V trimmed by 7 bases and J by 8 bases, 6 bases remained unmatched.

The chain has TRBV13 and TRBJ2-5, with D unclear. This CDR3 is 17 amino acids long. Trimming removed 4 bases at V and 5 bases at J, with 23 bases between. The germline V gene encodes CDR1 PRHDT and CDR2 FYEKMQ (reference sequence). CDR3 region: CASSSRGGKSRQETQYF. The CDR3 coding sequence is TGTGCCAGCAGCTCCCGAGGTGGAAAAAGCCGGCAGGAGACCCAGTACTTC.

The V call is TRBV11-2, the J call TRBJ2-3; D gene unclear. This CDR3 has 13 residues. CDR1 is SGHAT and CDR2 is FQNNGV in the germline V gene. With 5 bases removed from V and 5 bases from J, the gap between germline ends came to 11 bases. CDR3 sequence: CASSPVTGDTQYF. CDR3 DNA: TGTGCCAGCAGCCCCGTCACTGGAGATACGCAGTATTTT.

The chain carries TRBV12-3 or TRBV12-4 and TRBJ1-2, with 8 bases fitting TRBD1. The CDR3 has 16 amino acids. V shed 5 bases, J shed 4 bases, and the junction held 12 bases outside the gene matches. CDR3: CASSDKNPGQVYGYTF. CDR3 sequence (DNA): TGTGCCAGCAGTGATAAGAACCCGGGACAGGTCTATGGCTACACCTTC.

The genes are TRBV4-1 and TRBJ1-2, with D unresolved. The CDR3 is made up of 15 amino acids. Trimming removed 3 bases at V and 8 bases at J, with 19 bases between. Per germline, CDR1 MGHRA and CDR2 YSYEKL. The CDR3, as DNA: TGCGCCAGCAGCCACCTCACTAATGGCCCGGCGGGCTACACCTTC. Translating it yields CASSHLTNGPAGYTF.

This clonotype was counted only a few times. The J gene is TRBJ2-1, the V gene TRBV28; D perhaps matches TRBD2 (5 bases). The CDR3 has 15 residues. Trimming pared 4 bases from V and 1 base from J, leaving 11 bases between. CDR1 is MDHEN and CDR2 is SYDVKM in the germline V gene. The CDR3, as DNA: TGTGCCAGCAGTTCTCAGTCGGGGTCCTACAATGAGCAGTTCTTC. This sequence encodes CASSSQSGSYNEQFF.

The chain couples TRBV6-1 to TRBJ1-5; a weak D match, TRBD1 (5 bases). Looked up from germline, CDR1 is MNHNS and CDR2 is SASEGT. The CDR3 is 16 residues long. V shed 0 bases and J shed 9 bases, with 18 bases lying between them. Written as DNA, the CDR3 is TGTGCCAGCAGTGAAGCTGGGACGAGGGATCAGGCGCCCCAGCATTTT. Translated: CASSEAGTRDQAPQHF.

V is TRBV7-7 and J is TRBJ2-1, with a possible D match to TRBD2 (5 bases). This CDR3 has 14 residues. V dropped 1 base and J dropped 4 bases, with 8 bases sitting between them. Per germline, CDR1 SSHAT and CDR2 FNYEAQ (reference sequence). CDR3 region: CASSLGEGYNEQFF. CDR3 sequence (DNA): TGTGCCAGCAGCTTAGGTGAGGGATACAATGAGCAGTTCTTC.